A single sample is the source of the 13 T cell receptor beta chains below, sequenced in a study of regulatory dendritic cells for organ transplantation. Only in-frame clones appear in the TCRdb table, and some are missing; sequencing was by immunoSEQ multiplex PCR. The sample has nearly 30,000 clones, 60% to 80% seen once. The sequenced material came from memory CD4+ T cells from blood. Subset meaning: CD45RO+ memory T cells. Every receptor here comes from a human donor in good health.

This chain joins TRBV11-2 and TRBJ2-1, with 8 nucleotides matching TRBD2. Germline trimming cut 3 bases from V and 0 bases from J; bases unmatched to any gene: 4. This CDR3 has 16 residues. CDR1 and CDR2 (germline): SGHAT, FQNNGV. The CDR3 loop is CASSFTGGSSYNEQFF. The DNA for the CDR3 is TGTGCCAGCAGCTTTACGGGAGGGAGCTCCTACAATGAGCAGTTCTTC.

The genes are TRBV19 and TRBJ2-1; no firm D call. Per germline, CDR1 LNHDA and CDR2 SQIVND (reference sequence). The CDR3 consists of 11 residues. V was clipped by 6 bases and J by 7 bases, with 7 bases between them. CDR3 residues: CASRALNEQFF. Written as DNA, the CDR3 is TGTGCCAGTAGGGCGCTAAATGAGCAGTTCTTC.

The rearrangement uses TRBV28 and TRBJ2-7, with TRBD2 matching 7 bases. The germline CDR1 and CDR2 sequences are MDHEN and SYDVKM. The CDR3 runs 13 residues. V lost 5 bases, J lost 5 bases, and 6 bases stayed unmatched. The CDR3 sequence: CASSKGLPDEQYF. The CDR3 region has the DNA TGTGCCAGCAGTAAGGGACTACCGGACGAGCAGTACTTC.

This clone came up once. The CDR3 bases are TGTGCCAGCAGCTTTTCTGGGGAAGAGACCCAGTACTTC. This gives the protein CASSFSGEETQYF. The V gene is TRBV7-9, the J gene TRBJ2-5; D gene unclear. The CDR3 consists of 13 residues. The V gene's germline CDR1 is SEHNR and CDR2 FQNEAQ (reference sequence). With 3 bases removed from V and 3 bases from J, the gap between germline ends came to 8 bases.

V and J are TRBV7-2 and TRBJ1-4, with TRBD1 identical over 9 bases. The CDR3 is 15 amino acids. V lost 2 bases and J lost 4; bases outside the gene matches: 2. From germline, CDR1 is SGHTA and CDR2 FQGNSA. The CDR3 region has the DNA TGTGCCAGCAGCTTACAGACAGGGGGTAATGAAAAACTGTTTTTT. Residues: CASSLQTGGNEKLFF.

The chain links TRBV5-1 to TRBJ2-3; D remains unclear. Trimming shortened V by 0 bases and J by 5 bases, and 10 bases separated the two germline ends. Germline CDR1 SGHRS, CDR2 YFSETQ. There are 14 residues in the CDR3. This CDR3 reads CASSLGQVRDTQYF. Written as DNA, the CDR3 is TGCGCCAGCAGCTTGGGGCAGGTTCGAGATACGCAGTATTTT.

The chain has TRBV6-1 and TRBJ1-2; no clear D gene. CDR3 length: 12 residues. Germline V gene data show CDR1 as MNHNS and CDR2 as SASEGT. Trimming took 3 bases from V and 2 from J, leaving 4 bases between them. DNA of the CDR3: TGTGCCAGCAGTGACAAGAACTATGGCTACACCTTC. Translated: CASSDKNYGYTF.

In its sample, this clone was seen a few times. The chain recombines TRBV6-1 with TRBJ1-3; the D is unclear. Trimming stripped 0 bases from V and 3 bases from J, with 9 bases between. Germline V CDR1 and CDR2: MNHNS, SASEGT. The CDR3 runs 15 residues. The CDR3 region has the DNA TGTGCCAGCAGTGAAGCAGGGCATTATGGAAACACCATATATTTT. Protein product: CASSEAGHYGNTIYF.

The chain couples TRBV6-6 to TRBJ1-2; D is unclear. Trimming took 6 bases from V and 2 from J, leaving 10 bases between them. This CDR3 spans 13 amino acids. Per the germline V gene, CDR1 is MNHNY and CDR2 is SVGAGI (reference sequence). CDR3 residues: CASSYGRNYGYTF. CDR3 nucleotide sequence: TGTGCCAGCAGCTACGGACGGAACTATGGCTACACCTTC.

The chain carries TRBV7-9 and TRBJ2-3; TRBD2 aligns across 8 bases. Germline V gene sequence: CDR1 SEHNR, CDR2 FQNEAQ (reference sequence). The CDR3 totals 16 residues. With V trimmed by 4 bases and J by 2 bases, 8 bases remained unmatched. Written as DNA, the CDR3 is TGTGCCAGCAGCTCCGGGGGGGGGCGTAACACAGATACGCAGTATTTT. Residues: CASSSGGGRNTDTQYF.

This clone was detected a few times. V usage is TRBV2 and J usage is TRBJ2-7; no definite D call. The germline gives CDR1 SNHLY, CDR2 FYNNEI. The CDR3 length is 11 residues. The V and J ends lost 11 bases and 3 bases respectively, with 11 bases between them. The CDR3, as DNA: TGTGCCGCGAGGTATTACTACGAGCAGTACTTC. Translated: CAARYYYEQYF.

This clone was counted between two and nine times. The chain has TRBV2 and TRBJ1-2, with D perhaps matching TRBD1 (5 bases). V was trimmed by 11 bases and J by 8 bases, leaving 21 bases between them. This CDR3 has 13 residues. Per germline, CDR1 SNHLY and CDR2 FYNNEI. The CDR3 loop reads CAPTAREATGYTF. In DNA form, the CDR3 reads TGTGCCCCCACAGCCAGGGAAGCAACAGGCTACACCTTC.

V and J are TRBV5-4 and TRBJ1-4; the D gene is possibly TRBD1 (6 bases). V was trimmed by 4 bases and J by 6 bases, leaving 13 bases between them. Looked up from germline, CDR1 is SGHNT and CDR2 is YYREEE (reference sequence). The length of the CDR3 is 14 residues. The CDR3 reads CASSQDSGYEKLFF. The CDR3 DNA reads TGTGCCAGCAGCCAGGACAGCGGGTATGAAAAACTGTTTTTT.